These 12 T cell receptor beta chains share one sample of origin, sequenced in a study of cytomegalovirus exposure and HLA in healthy donors. 60 Vbeta and 13 Jbeta primers were used in PCR. The table came from immunoSEQ multiplex PCR; TCRdb's copy has only in-frame clones and leaves some out. The sample shows more than 90,000 clones, approximately 78% of them seen only once. The sample comprised PBMCs. These receptors were obtained from a woman aged 55-70 years in good health and CMV-seronegative.

The rearrangement links TRBV7-7 to TRBJ2-5; 9 bases fit TRBD1. CDR3 size: 13 residues. Germline CDR1 reads SSHAT; CDR2 reads FNYEAQ (reference sequence). Losses at the gene ends were 5 bases for V and 5 bases for J; bases not matched to a gene: 3. CDR3 sequence: CASSRDREETQYF. In DNA form, the CDR3 reads TGTGCCAGCAGCCGGGACAGGGAGGAGACCCAGTACTTC.

The chain is built from TRBV10-1 and TRBJ2-2; 8 positions match TRBD1. The CDR3 is made up of 14 amino acids. The V segment lost 8 bases and the J segment 1 base; nucleotides outside the gene matches: 3. Germline V gene lookup returns CDR1 WNHNN and CDR2 SYGVQD (reference sequence). The CDR3 is CASGTGLNTGELFF. In DNA form, the CDR3 reads TGCGCCAGCGGGACAGGCCTGAACACCGGGGAGCTGTTTTTT.

The rearrangement links TRBV9 to TRBJ2-1, with TRBD2 matching over 9 bases. This CDR3 has 17 residues. Trimming took 4 bases from V and 4 from J; bases not matched to a gene: 12. Germline V CDR1 and CDR2: SGDLS, YYNGEE. In DNA form, the CDR3 reads TGTGCCAGCAGCCTCAGTGAGAGGCGGGAGGGTTACAATGAGCAGTTCTTC. Its translation: CASSLSERREGYNEQFF. The full variable domain, rest sourced from reference TRBV9 and TRBJ2-1, is DSGVTQTPKHLITATGQRVTLRCSPRSGDLSVYWYQQSLDQGLQFLIQYYNGEERAKGNILERFSAQQFPDLHSELNLSSLELGDSALYFCASSLSERREGYNEQFFGPGTRLTVL.

V gene TRBV4-3 combines with J gene TRBJ2-7; tentative D call: TRBD2 (5 bases). Germline lookup yields CDR1 LGHNA and CDR2 YSLEER. The V end lost 1 base, the J end lost 4 bases, and 14 bases lay between the germline ends. This CDR3 contains 15 residues. CDR3 sequence reads: CASSQVHGLSYEQYF. CDR3 DNA sequence: TGCGCCAGCAGCCAAGTACACGGACTGTCTTACGAGCAGTACTTC.

CDR3 coding DNA: TGTGCCAGCAGCGTAGGACTGGAACCTTACGAGCAGTACTTC. Residues: CASSVGLEPYEQYF. The chain couples TRBV7-2 to TRBJ2-7, with D possibly being TRBD2 (5 bases). CDR3 length equals 14 residues. CDR1 SGHTA and CDR2 FQGNSA come from the germline V gene. The germline V and J ends were trimmed by 5 bases and 4 bases, with 15 bases remaining between them.

The J gene is TRBJ2-1, the V gene TRBV6-4, with TRBD2 as a possible D gene (7 bases). Per the germline V gene, CDR1 is MRHNA and CDR2 is SNTAGT. Trimming stripped 2 bases from V and 5 bases from J, with 40 bases between. The CDR3 runs 24 residues. This CDR3 reads CASSDPPSDQPPSAGEGGDNEQFF. In nucleotides, the CDR3 is TGTGCCAGCAGTGACCCCCCCTCGGACCAACCCCCTTCGGCGGGAGAAGGGGGGGACAATGAGCAGTTCTTC.

V gene TRBV7-9 combines with J gene TRBJ2-3; TRBD2 agrees at 8 bases. V lost 7 bases to trimming and J lost 0 bases; unmatched junction nucleotides: 6. From germline, CDR1 is SEHNR and CDR2 FQNEAQ (reference sequence). The CDR3 contains 15 residues. The CDR3 region is CASTSAGASTDTQYF. The CDR3 DNA sequence: TGTGCCAGCACCTCAGCGGGGGCTAGCACAGATACGCAGTATTTT. The full variable domain, with the rest looked up from reference TRBV7-9 and TRBJ2-3, is DTGVSQNPRHKITKRGQNVTFRCDPISEHNRLYWYRQTLGQGPEFLTYFQNEAQLEKSRLLSDRFSAERPKGSFSTLEIQRTEQGDSAMYLCASTSAGASTDTQYFGPGTRLTVL.

This clone was seen once. The V gene is TRBV4-3, the J gene TRBJ2-1; 10 nucleotides line up with TRBD1. The germline CDR1 and CDR2 sequences are LGHNA and YSLEER. The length of the CDR3 is 16 residues. Trimming removed 0 bases from V and 6 bases from J; junction bases left unmatched: 5. This chain's CDR3 is CASSQEDRGRGNEQFF. The CDR3 DNA reads TGCGCCAGCAGCCAAGAAGACAGGGGGCGCGGCAATGAGCAGTTCTTC.

The chain links TRBV19 to TRBJ1-4; a possible D gene is TRBD1 (5 bases). The V and J ends lost 4 bases and 1 base respectively, with 7 bases between them. The CDR3 has 14 residues. Germline-derived CDR1 and CDR2 are LNHDA and SQIVND (reference sequence). The CDR3 loop reads CASSTTGTNEKLFF. CDR3 in DNA: TGTGCCAGTAGTACAACAGGAACTAATGAAAAACTGTTTTTT.

The J gene is TRBJ1-1, the V gene TRBV6-1; 10 bases fit TRBD1. CDR3 length: 15 residues. Unmatched junction bases numbered 4, after V lost 2 bases and J lost 4 bases. Germline-derived CDR1 and CDR2 are MNHNS and SASEGT. The CDR3 nucleotides are TGTGCCAGCAGTGAACCCAGGACAGGGGGCACTGAAGCTTTCTTT. It specifies CASSEPRTGGTEAFF.

This sequence joins TRBV4-1 and TRBJ1-3, with D perhaps matching TRBD1 (5 bases). Germline V gene data show CDR1 as MGHRA and CDR2 as YSYEKL. Trimming took 0 bases from V and 2 from J, leaving 11 bases between them. CDR3 length equals 16 residues. The CDR3 sequence: CASSQDSGRAGNTIYF. In nucleotides, the CDR3 is TGCGCCAGCAGCCAAGATTCCGGCAGGGCTGGAAACACCATATATTTT.

This rearrangement joins TRBV2 to TRBJ2-2, with 9 bases matching TRBD2. V lost 8 bases, J lost 1 base, and 5 bases stayed unmatched. This CDR3 comprises 15 residues. Germline lookup yields CDR1 SNHLY and CDR2 FYNNEI. The CDR3 region is CASGISGRNTGELFF. As DNA, the CDR3 is TGTGCCAGCGGAATTAGCGGGAGGAACACCGGGGAGCTGTTTTTT.